A selection of T cell receptor beta chains follows, all from one sample in a study of T cell changes during pregnancy in multiple sclerosis. Libraries were prepared by immunoSEQ multiplex PCR; TCRdb keeps only in-frame clonotypes and omits some of them. The table records roughly 60,000 clones, 91% of them present only once. Material: CD4+ T cells from peripheral blood mononuclear cells, obtained in the first trimester of pregnancy. The receptors derive from a female donor with multiple sclerosis, enrolled in a pregnancy study. The CDR3 runs from the conserved cysteine through the conserved F or W. Fields, in order: J gene, V gene, D gene, CDR3 protein, CDR3 DNA. D genes are given only for firm matches.

TRBJ1-6 TRBV14 NA CASSPLTPGGNSPLHF TGTGCCAGCAGCCCTCTGACCCCGGGAGGTAATTCACCCCTCCACTTT
TRBJ1-2 TRBV25-1 NA CASSVSGEGYTF TGTGCCAGCAGTGTGTCAGGGGAAGGCTACACCTTC
TRBJ2-1 TRBV13 TRBD2 CASTRLQSGGTSYNEQFF TGTGCCAGCACCCGACTCCAAAGCGGGGGGACTTCCTACAATGAGCAGTTCTTC
TRBJ2-5 TRBV5-4 NA CASSLGGGFSQETQYF TGTGCCAGCAGCTTGGGCGGAGGGTTTAGCCAAGAGACCCAGTACTTC
TRBJ2-5 TRBV2 TRBD2 CATSPGLAGGEETQYF TGTGCCACCAGCCCGGGACTAGCGGGGGGCGAGGAGACCCAGTACTTC
TRBJ2-5 TRBV14 TRBD2 CASSQTSPNQLAVETQYF TGTGCCAGCAGCCAGACTAGCCCCAACCAACTAGCTGTGGAGACCCAGTACTTC
TRBJ2-1 TRBV5-1 NA CASSLEGVNEQFF TGCGCCAGCAGCTTGGAAGGAGTTAATGAGCAGTTCTTC
TRBJ2-1 TRBV18 NA CASSPPPTGPKYNEQFF TGTGCCAGCTCACCCCCCCCGACAGGACCCAAATACAATGAGCAGTTCTTC
TRBJ2-3 TRBV6-1 TRBD2 CASFIIAGFTDTQYF TGTGCCAGCTTCATAATAGCGGGGTTCACAGATACGCAGTATTTT
TRBJ1-3 TRBV7-9 TRBD1 CASRPREGARAVGNTIYF TGTGCCAGCAGACCCCGAGAGGGGGCGCGGGCGGTCGGAAACACCATATATTTT
TRBJ2-3 TRBV27 TRBD1 CASSQNTGTGRTDTQYF TGTGCCAGCAGCCAGAACACCGGGACAGGGCGAACAGATACGCAGTATTTT
TRBJ1-5 TRBV6-5 NA CASSNTGLQPQHF TGTGCCAGCAGTAACACAGGGCTTCAGCCCCAGCATTTT